This TCR beta chain was observed in a study of beta chain features in type 1 diabetes (dated by TCRdb to the late 2010s). About the full investigation: Mean age, gender distribution, total cell number and subset yield did not differ between patients and healthy donors. A total of about 110 million sorted cells were examined across all samples, and the number of cells per subset was strongly correlated with RNA yield. The study compared TCRB repertoires of sorted circulating CD4+ T cell subsets between recently diagnosed type 1 diabetes patients and matched healthy donors. Regulatory and stem cell-like memory subsets were obtained from only 8 patients and about 8 healthy donors, while naive and central memory subsets were obtained from all 30 or so donors.

The entire isolated RNA was reverse transcribed using the High Capacity cDNA Reverse Transcription Kit, and thus expressed TCRB transcripts were sequenced. Deep immunoSEQ sequencing was applied to naive, central memory and regulatory T cell samples, giving an average of roughly 3.5 million total reads per sample. Sorted cells were lysed in RLT buffer and RNA was extracted with DNase-treated RNeasy Micro or Mini kits, depending on cell number. Each cell subset was processed on its own to prevent cross-contamination, while patient and healthy donor samples were processed together. The immunoSEQ multiplex PCR was used to amplify TCRB sequences from cDNA, generating 87-bp fragments that spanned the CDR3 region. Sequencing of the amplicons was done on the Illumina HiSeq platform. Per the original workflow: PCR bias was computationally corrected using synthetic template baselines, reads within Hamming distance 2 were collapsed, and singletons that could not be merged were discarded. Reads were aligned against IMGT so that V, D and J genes, CDR3 length and insertions or deletions at six rearrangement sites could be assigned. Within each subset, clonotype counts were normalized to sorted cell number, and only after that were true diversity and Gini coefficients computed with the tcR R package. The overlap coefficient, calculated on TCRB nucleotide sequences, was used to quantify repertoire sharing. Entries here come from immuneACCESS through TCRdb and include only in-frame sequences with V and J called. Some clones fail to appear in such tables; in the studies checked, an unresolved V gene covers under half of the shortfall, and the cause of the remainder is unknown. The DNA gave D and trimming, while V, J and clone size come from that table. Across this sample there are roughly 150,000 clones, with approximately 8.1% seen only once. The top ten hold roughly 1% of the sample.

For this clone: No antigen is known for it. No per-base quality is available; no much larger clone lies one base away.

From each donor, a single peripheral blood sample of approximately 110 mL on average was drawn into heparinised tubes. Naive, central memory, regulatory and stem cell-like memory CD4+ T cells were sorted on a BD FACSAria II using a panel including CD45RO, CCR7, CD25, CD127, CD95 and CD27. Purity was above 95% for every sorted population. PBMCs were separated immediately by Lymphoprep density gradient centrifugation and were stained directly, without being cultured. So that batch effects would be minimized, each experiment stained and sorted samples in pairs, pairing one healthy donor with one patient. Including cysteine and phenylalanine, the CDR3 has 14 amino acids. Of all the DNA, just the CDR3 is kept, 42 bases in frame from base 1. V lost 1 base and J lost 8 bases, and the count of bases not matched to a germline gene is 3. CDR1 SGHNT and CDR2 YENEEA are derived from the germline V gene. What the authors observed across the whole study: Because the HLA sub-analyses included only small numbers of individuals, any influence of HLA type on TCRB rearrangement was left unresolved. Naive, central memory and regulatory TCRB repertoires appeared to be more similar among patients than among healthy donors. At VDJ recombination sites, type 1 diabetes patients had fewer insertions and more deleted nucleotides, which implies abnormalities in thymic rearrangement. PCR may preferentially amplify shorter templates, but because patient and control samples were amplified and corrected together, any resulting skew would affect both groups equally. Because cDNA rather than genomic DNA was sequenced, highly expressing activated cells could have been over-represented, although no difference in activation and CD3 levels was found between groups. A moderate but significant shortening of TCRB CDR3 length was observed in type 1 diabetes patients in all four CD4+ subsets.

Recombination joined TRBV11-3 with TRBJ2-1, and TRBD2 matches 9 of the central bases. What was sequenced was central memory CD4+ T cells from blood. The receptor was isolated from a woman between 35 and 50 years old with type 1 diabetes. CDR3 sequence: CASSLVAGVDEQFF. The DNA is TGTGCCAGCAGCTTAGTAGCGGGAGTCGATGAGCAGTTCTTC.